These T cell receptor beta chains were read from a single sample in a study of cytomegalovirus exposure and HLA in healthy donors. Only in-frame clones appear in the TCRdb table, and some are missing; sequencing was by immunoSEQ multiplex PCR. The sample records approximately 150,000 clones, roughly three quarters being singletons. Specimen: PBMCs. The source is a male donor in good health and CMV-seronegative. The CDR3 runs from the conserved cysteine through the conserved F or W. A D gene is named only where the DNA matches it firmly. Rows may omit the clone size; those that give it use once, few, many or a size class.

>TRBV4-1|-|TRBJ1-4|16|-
TGCGCCAGCAGCCCGGGACTCGGTACAACTAATGAAAAACTGTTTTTT
CASSPGLGTTNEKLFF
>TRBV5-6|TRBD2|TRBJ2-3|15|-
TGTGCCAGCTCGAGATCAGGGAGGGCCACAGATACGCAGTATTTT
CASSRSGRATDTQYF
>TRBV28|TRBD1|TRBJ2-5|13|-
TGTGCCAGCAGTTTACCCCTCGGGACAGAGCAGTACTTC
CASSLPLGTEQYF
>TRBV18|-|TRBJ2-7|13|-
TGTGCCAGCTCACGGGACATGGTTTCCGAGCAGTACTTC
CASSRDMVSEQYF
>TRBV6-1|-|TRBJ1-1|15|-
TGTGCCAGCAGTCTCCGGATCACAGGAGCCTCTGAAGCTTTCTTT
CASSLRITGASEAFF
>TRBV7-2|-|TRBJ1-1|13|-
TGTGCCAGCAGCTTCACGCTGCGGACTGAAGCTTTCTTT
CASSFTLRTEAFF
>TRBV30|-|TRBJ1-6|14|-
TGTGCCTGGAGCCTGATCTCGGATAATTCACCCCTCCACTTT
CAWSLISDNSPLHF
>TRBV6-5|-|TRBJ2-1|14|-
TGTGCCAGCAGGTTACAGGTACCTGGCGGTGAGCAGTTCTTC
CASRLQVPGGEQFF
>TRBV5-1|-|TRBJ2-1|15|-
TGCGCCAGCACTGATACTATGGATTCCTACAATGAGCAGTTCTTC
CASTDTMDSYNEQFF
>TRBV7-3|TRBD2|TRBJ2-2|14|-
TGTGCCAGCAGCTGGCGGGGGGGCACCGGGGAGCTGTTTTTT
CASSWRGGTGELFF
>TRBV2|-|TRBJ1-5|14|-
TGTGCCAGCAGGGGGAACAGGGACGATCAGCCCCAGCATTTT
CASRGNRDDQPQHF
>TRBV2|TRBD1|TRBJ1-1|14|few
TGTGCCAGCAGTGGCACAGGGGTAGGGACTGAAGCTTTCTTT
CASSGTGVGTEAFF
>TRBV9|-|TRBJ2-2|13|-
TGTGCCAGCAGCTCCAAAGAGGCTGGGGAGCTGTTTTTT
CASSSKEAGELFF
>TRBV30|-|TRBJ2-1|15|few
TGTGCCCGGAGTGTGGGGCAGGGGCACCGTAATGAGCAGTTCTTC
CARSVGQGHRNEQFF
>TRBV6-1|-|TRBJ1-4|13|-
TGTGCCACCATGACAGCAACTAATGAAAAACTGTTTTTT
CATMTATNEKLFF
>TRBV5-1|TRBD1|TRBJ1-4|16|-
TGCGCCAGCAGCCGACAGGGATCTGCAACTAATGAAAAACTGTTTTTT
CASSRQGSATNEKLFF
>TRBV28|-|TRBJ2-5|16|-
TGTGCCAGCAGTTTGCTCGGGGCGGGGATTAGGGAGACCCAGTACTTC
CASSLLGAGIRETQYF
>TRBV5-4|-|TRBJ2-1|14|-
TGTGCCAGCAGCTTGACTGGCGACAACAATGAGCAGTTCTTC
CASSLTGDNNEQFF
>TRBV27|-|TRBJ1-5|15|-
TGTGCCAGCAGTTACATCGAGGTTGGCAATCAGCCCCAGCATTTT
CASSYIEVGNQPQHF
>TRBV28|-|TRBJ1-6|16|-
TGTGCCAGCAGTTTATCTTCCACGAGTCTTAGTTCACCCCTCCACTTT
CASSLSSTSLSSPLHF
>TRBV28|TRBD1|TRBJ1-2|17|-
TGTGCCAGCAGTTTAGGGGGAGCCGGGACAGGGGCCTATGGCTACACCTTC
CASSLGGAGTGAYGYTF
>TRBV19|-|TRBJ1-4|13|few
TGTGCCAGTAGTATATACGGGGGGGAAAAACTGTTTTTT
CASSIYGGEKLFF
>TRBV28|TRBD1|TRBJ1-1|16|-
TGTGCCAGCAGTTTATCTCGTCTTCAGGGGGCAGGAGAAGCTTTCTTT
CASSLSRLQGAGEAFF
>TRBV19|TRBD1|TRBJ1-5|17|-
TGTGCCAGTAGTATTAACATAGGGGGCATGGGCAATCAGCCCCAGCATTTT
CASSINIGGMGNQPQHF
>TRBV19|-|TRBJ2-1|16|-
TGTGCCAGTAGTAGGGTGGGCTCCAGCTCCTACAATGAGCAGTTCTTC
CASSRVGSSSYNEQFF
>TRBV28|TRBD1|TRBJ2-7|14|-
TGTGCCAGCAGTTCGGACAGGGAGGTCCACGAGCAGTACTTC
CASSSDREVHEQYF
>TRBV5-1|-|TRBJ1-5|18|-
TGCGCCAGCAGCCACCTAGTAACACGACAGACGAGCAATCAGCCCCAGCATTTT
CASSHLVTRQTSNQPQHF
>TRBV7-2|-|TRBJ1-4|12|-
TGTGCCAGCAGCGCACAGGGTGAAAAACTGTTTTTT
CASSAQGEKLFF
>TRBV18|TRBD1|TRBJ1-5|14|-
TGTGCCAGTTCCGAGGGGACAGGGGATCAGCCCCAGCATTTT
CASSEGTGDQPQHF
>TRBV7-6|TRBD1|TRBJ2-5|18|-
TGTGCCAGCAGCTTTGGGCAGGGGACCGACAGGGAGCAAGAGACCCAGTACTTC
CASSFGQGTDREQETQYF
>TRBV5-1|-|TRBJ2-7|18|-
TGCGCCAGCAGCTTGAACCCTCCCACGCCCGGGATCAACTACGAGCAGTACTTC
CASSLNPPTPGINYEQYF
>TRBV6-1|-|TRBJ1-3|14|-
TGTGCCATACTTCGGGTAGGGGTCGGAAACACCATATATTTT
CAILRVGVGNTIYF
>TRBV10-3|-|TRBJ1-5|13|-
TGTGCCATCAGTGTCGAAGCCAATCAGCCCCAGCATTTT
CAISVEANQPQHF
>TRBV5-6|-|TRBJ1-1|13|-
TGTGCCAGCAGCTTTGGGACCTTACGGGGGGCTTTCTTT
CASSFGTLRGAFF
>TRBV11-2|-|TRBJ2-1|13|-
TGTGCCAGCAGCCCCGGGACTTACAATGAGCAGTTCTTC
CASSPGTYNEQFF
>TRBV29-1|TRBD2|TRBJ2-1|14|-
TGCAGCGTTGGAAGCGGGGGGGCCGTCAATGAGCAGTTCTTC
CSVGSGGAVNEQFF
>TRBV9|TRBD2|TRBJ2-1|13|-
TGTGCCAGCAGCGCGACTAGCTCCAATGAGCAGTTCTTC
CASSATSSNEQFF
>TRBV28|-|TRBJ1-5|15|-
TGTGCCAGCACACCTCAGGGAATGGGCAATCAGCCCCAGCATTTT
CASTPQGMGNQPQHF
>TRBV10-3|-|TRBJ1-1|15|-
TGTGCCATCAGTGTGGGCCACAGGGATGGGTCTGAAGCTTTCTTT
CAISVGHRDGSEAFF
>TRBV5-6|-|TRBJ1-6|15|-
TGTGCCAGCAGCTTGCCTTCCGGGGTAAATTCACCCCTCCACTTT
CASSLPSGVNSPLHF
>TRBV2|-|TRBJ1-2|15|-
TGTGCCCTTATAAGGGGCGAAAACCCTAACTATGGCTACACCTTC
CALIRGENPNYGYTF
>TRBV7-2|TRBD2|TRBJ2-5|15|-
TGTGCCAGCAGCTTACCAGCGGGAGGTAAAGAGACCCAGTACTTC
CASSLPAGGKETQYF
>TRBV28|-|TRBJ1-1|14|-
TGTGCCAGCAGTCCCAGGTTCGAGGGCACTGAAGCTTTCTTT
CASSPRFEGTEAFF
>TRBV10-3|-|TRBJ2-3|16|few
TGTGCCATCAGTGACCCCGGGACCCAGGGGATCGGTACGCAGTATTTT
CAISDPGTQGIGTQYF
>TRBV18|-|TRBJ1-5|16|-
TGTGCCAGCTCACCCGGGGTCCAGCGGAGCAATCAGCCCCAGCATTTT
CASSPGVQRSNQPQHF
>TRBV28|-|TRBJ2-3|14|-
TGTGCCAGCGGATTTGGCAGGAGCACAGATACGCAGTATTTT
CASGFGRSTDTQYF
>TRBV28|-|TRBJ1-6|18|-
TGTGCCAGCAGTTTCGCCTCCAGAGGCAGACCGTATAATTCACCCCTCCACTTT
CASSFASRGRPYNSPLHF
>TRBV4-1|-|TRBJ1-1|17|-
TGCGCCAGCAGCCCAATTCCCCCACACACAGGGAACACTGAAGCTTTCTTT
CASSPIPPHTGNTEAFF
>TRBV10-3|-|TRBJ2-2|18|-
TGTGCCATCAGTGAGTCGAGTGGGGCCGGGGGACCGGCCGGGGAGCTGTTTTTT
CAISESSGAGGPAGELFF
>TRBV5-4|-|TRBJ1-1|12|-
TGTGCCAGCAGCTTGTGGCAGAAAGAAGCTTTCTTT
CASSLWQKEAFF
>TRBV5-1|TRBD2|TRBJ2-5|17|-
TGCGCCAGCAGCTTGGGCGGAAGGACTAGCTATTCGGAGACCCAGTACTTC
CASSLGGRTSYSETQYF
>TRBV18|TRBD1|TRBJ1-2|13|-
TGTGCCAGCTCAGAAACAGGGGGCTATGGCTACACCTTC
CASSETGGYGYTF
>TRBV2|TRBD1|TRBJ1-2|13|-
TGTGCCAGCCGGACGGGCAGGGGGCCTGGCTACACCTTC
CASRTGRGPGYTF
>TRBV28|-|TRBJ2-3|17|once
TGTGCCAGCAGTTTCCCCCTCGCAGGAGCGGGCGCAGATACGCAGTATTTT
CASSFPLAGAGADTQYF
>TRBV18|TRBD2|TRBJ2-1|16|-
TGTGCCAGCTCACCGAGGGAAGGCGGGGGGGAAGGTGAGCAGTTCTTC
CASSPREGGGEGEQFF
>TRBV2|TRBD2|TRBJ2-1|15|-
TGTGCCAGCAAAGCTCGGACTAGCGGAGACAATGAGCAGTTCTTC
CASKARTSGDNEQFF
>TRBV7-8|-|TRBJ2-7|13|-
TGTGCCAGCAGCTTTCAGGGTTCCTACGAGCAGTACTTC
CASSFQGSYEQYF